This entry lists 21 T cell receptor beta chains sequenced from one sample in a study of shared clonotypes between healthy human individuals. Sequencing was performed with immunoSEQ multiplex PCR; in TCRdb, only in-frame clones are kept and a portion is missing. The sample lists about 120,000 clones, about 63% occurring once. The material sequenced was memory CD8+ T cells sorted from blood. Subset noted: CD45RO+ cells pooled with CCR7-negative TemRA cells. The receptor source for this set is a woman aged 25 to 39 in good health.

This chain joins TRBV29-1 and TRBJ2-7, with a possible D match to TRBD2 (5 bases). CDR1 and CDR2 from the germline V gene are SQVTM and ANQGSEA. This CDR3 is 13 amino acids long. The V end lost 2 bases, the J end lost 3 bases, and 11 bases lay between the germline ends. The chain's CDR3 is CSVELPDYYEQYF. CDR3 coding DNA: TGCAGCGTTGAACTCCCAGACTACTACGAGCAGTACTTC.

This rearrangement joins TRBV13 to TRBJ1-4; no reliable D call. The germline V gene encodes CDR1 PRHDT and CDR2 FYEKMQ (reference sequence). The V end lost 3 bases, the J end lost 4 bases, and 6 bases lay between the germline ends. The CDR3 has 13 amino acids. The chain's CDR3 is CASSLGFNEKLFF. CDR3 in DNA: TGTGCCAGCAGCTTGGGGTTTAATGAAAAACTGTTTTTT.

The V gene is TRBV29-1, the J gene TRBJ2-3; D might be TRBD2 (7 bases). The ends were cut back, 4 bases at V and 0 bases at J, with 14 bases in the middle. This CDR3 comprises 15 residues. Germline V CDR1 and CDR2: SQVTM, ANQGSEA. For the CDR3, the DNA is TGCAGCGTTGCCCGGGGGGCCACTAGCACAGATACGCAGTATTTT. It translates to CSVARGATSTDTQYF.

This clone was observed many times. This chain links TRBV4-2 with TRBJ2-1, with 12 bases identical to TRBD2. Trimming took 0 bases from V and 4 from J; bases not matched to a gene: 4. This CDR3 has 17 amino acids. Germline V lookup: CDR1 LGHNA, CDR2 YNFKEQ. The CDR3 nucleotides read TGTGCCAGCAGCCAAGATCTAGCGGGAGGGCGATACAATGAGCAGTTCTTC. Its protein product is CASSQDLAGGRYNEQFF.

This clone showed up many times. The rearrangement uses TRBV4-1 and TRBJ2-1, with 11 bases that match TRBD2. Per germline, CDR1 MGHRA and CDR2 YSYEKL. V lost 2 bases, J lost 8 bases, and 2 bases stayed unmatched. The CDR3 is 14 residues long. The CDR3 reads CASSQQTSGDEQFF. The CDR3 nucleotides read TGCGCCAGCAGCCAACAGACTAGCGGGGATGAGCAGTTCTTC.

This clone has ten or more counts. This chain's CDR3 is CASSQGASYSYEQYF. In DNA form, the CDR3 reads TGTGCCAGCAGCCAGGGGGCTAGCTACTCCTACGAGCAGTACTTC. The chain recombines TRBV5-4 with TRBJ2-7, with 8 nucleotides matching TRBD1. CDR1 and CDR2 from the germline V gene are SGHNT and YYREEE (reference sequence). The CDR3 has 15 amino acids. After removal of 4 bases from V and 0 bases from J, the junction contained 6 bases not matched to a gene.

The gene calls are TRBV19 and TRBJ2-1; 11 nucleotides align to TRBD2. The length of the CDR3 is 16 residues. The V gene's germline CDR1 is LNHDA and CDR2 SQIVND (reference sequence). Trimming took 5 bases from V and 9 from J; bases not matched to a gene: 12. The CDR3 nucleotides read TGTGCCAGTAGTTCCCCCGCTAGCGGGAGGTCAAGTGAGCAGTTCTTC. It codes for CASSSPASGRSSEQFF.

The CDR3 here is CASSEFERGDNEQFF. CDR3 nucleotides: TGTGCCAGCAGTGAATTTGAGCGGGGGGACAATGAGCAGTTCTTC. This chain joins TRBV6-4 and TRBJ2-1; 9 nucleotides line up with TRBD2. The CDR3 consists of 15 residues. Per germline, CDR1 MRHNA and CDR2 SNTAGT. Trimming at V came to 3 bases and at J to 5 bases, leaving 5 bases not matched to a gene.

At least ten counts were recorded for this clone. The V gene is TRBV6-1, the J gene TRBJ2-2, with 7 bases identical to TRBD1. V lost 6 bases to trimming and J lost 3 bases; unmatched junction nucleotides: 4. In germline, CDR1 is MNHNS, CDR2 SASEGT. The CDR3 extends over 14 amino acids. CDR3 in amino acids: CASRRQGDTGELFF. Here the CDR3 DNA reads TGTGCCAGCAGAAGACAGGGAGACACCGGGGAGCTGTTTTTT.

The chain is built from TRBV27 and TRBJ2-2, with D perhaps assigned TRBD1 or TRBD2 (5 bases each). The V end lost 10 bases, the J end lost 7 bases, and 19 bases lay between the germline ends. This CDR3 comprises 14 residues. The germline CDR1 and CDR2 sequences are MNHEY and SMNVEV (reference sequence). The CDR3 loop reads CATSPGAKNGELFF. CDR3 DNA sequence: TGTGCCACCTCACCCGGGGCAAAGAACGGGGAGCTGTTTTTT.

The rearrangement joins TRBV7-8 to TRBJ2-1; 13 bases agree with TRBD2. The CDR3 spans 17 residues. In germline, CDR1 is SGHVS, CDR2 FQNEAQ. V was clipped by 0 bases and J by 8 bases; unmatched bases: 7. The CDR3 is CASSLAETSGGRDEQFF. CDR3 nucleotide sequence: TGTGCCAGCAGCTTAGCCGAGACTAGCGGGGGGAGGGATGAGCAGTTCTTC.

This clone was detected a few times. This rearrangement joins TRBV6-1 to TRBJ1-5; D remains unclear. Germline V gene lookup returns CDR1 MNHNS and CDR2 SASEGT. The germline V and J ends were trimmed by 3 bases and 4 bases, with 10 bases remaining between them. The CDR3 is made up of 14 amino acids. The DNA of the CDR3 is TGTGCCAGCAGTGATGCGGATGAAAATCAGCCCCAGCATTTT. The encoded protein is CASSDADENQPQHF.

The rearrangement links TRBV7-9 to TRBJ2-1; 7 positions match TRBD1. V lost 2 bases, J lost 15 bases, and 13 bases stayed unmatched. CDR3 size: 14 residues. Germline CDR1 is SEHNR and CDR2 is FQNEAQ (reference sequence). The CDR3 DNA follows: TGTGCCAGCAGCTTAAGGACCCAGGGGGAAAGCCTGTTCTTC. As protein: CASSLRTQGESLFF. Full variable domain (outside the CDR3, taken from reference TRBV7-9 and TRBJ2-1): DTGVSQNPRHKITKRGQNVTFRCDPISEHNRLYWYRQTLGQGPEFLTYFQNEAQLEKSRLLSDRFSAERPKGSFSTLEIQRTEQGDSAMYLCASSLRTQGESLFFGPGTRLTVL.

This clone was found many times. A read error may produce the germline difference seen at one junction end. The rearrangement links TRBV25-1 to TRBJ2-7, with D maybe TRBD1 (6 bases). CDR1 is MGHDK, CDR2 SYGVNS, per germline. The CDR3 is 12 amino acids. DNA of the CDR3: TGTGCCAGCAGTGAATCCGGTAGGGGGATGAACTTC. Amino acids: CASSESGRGMNF.

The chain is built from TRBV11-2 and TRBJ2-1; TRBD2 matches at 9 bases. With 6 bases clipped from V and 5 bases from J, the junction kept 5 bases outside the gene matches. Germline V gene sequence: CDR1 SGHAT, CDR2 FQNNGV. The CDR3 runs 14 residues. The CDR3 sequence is CASRVLAGNNEQFF. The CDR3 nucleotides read TGTGCCAGCAGAGTTCTAGCGGGGAACAATGAGCAGTTCTTC.

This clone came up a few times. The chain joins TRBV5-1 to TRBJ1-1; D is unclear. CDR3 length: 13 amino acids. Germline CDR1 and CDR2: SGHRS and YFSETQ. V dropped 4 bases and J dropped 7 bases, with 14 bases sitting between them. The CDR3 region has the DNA TGCGCCAGCAGCCTAAACACTAAACTTGAAGCTTTCTTT. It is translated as CASSLNTKLEAFF.

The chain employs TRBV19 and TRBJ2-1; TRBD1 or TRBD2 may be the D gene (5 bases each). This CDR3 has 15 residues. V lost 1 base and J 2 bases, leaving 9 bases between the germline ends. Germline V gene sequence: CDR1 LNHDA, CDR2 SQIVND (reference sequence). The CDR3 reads CASSIAGPTYNEQFF. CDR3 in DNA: TGTGCCAGTAGTATAGCGGGACCCACCTACAATGAGCAGTTCTTC.

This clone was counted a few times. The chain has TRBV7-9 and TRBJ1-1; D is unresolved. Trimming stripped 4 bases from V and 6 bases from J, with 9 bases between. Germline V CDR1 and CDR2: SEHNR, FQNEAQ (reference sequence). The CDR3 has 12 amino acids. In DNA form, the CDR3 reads TGTGCCAGCAGCTCAGAGAGGGCTGAAGCTTTCTTT. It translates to CASSSERAEAFF.

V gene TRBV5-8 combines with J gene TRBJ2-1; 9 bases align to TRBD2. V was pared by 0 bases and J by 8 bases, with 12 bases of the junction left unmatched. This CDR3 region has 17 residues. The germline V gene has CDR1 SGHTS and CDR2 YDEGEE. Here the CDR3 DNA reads TGTGCCAGCAGCTTGGCCACAGTAGCGGGAGTAATCGATGAGCAGTTCTTC. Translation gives CASSLATVAGVIDEQFF.

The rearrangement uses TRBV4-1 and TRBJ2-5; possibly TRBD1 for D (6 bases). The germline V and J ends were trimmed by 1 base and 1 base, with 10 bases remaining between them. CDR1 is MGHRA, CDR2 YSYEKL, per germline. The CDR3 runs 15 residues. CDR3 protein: CASSQARDIQETQYF. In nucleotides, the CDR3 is TGCGCCAGCAGCCAAGCACGGGACATCCAAGAGACCCAGTACTTC.

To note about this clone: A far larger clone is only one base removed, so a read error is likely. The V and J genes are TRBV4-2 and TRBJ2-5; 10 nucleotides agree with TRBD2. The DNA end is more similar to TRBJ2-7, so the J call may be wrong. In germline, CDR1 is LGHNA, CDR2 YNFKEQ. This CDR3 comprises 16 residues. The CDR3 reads CASSRDGTSVSYEQYF. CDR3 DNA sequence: TGTGCCAGCAGCCGGGACGGGACTAGCGTATCCTACGAGCAGTACTTC.